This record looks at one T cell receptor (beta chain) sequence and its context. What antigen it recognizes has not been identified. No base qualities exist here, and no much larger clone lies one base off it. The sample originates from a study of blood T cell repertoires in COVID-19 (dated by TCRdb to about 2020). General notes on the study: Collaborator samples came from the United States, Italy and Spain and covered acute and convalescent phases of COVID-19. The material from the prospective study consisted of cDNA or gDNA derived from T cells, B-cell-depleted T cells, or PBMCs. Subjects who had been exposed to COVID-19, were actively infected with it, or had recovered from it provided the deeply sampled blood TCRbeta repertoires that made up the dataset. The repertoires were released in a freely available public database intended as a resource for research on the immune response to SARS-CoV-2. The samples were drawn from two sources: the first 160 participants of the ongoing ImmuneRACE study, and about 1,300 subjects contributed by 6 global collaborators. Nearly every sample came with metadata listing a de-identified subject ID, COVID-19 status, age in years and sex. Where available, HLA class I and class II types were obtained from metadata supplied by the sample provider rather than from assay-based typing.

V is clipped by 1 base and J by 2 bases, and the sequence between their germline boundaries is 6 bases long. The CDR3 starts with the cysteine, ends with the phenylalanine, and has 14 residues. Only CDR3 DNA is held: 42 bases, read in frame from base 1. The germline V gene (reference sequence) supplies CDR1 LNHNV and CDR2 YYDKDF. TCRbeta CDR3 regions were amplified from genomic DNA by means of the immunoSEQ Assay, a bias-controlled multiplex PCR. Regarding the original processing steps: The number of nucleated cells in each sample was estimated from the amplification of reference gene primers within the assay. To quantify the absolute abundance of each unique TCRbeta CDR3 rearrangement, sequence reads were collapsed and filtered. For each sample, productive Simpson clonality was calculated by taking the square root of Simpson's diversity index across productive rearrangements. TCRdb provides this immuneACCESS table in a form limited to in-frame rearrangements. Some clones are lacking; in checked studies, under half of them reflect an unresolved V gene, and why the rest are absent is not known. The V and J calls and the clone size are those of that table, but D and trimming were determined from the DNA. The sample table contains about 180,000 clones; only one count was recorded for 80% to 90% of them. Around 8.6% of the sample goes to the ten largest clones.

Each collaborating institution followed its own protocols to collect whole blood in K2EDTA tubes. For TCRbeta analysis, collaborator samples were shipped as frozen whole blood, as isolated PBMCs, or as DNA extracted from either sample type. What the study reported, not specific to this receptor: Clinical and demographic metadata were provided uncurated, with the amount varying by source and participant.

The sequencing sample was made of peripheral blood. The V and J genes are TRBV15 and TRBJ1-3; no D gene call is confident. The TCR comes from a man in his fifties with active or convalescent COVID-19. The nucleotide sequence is TGTGCCACCAGCAGAGTAACGGCTGGAAACACCATATATTTT. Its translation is CATSRVTAGNTIYF.